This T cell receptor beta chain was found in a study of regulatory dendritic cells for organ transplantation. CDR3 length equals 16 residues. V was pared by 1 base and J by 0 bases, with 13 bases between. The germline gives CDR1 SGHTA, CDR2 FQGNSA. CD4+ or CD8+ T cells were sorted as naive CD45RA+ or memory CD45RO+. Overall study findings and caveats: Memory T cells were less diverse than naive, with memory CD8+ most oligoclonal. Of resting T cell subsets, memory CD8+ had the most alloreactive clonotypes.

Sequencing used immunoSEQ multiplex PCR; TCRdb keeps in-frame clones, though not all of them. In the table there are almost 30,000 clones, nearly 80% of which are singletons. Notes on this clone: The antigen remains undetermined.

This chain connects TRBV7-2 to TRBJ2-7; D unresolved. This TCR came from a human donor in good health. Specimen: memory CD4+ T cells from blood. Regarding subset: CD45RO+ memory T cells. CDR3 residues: CASSLDGASISYEQYF. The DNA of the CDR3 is TGTGCCAGCAGCTTAGATGGCGCCTCAATCTCCTACGAGCAGTACTTC.